The 13 T cell receptor beta chains below come from one sample, sequenced in a study of T cells after somatic rescue of genetic block. Repertoires were generated with immunoSEQ multiplex PCR, while TCRdb's copy carries only in-frame clones and drops some. The table lists about 88,000 clones, 70% to 90% of them singletons. The specimen was peripheral blood mononuclear cells (PBMCs). Receptors were obtained from a woman aged 18 to 35.

The chain has TRBV5-4 and TRBJ2-7, with D possibly being TRBD1 or TRBD2 (5 bases each). The CDR3 sequence is 14 residues long. Germline loops: CDR1 SGHNT, CDR2 YYREEE (reference sequence). V lost 4 bases to trimming and J lost 3 bases, with 14 bases between them. The CDR3 reads CASSSSGTVYEQYF. CDR3 nucleotides: TGTGCCAGCAGCAGCTCCGGGACCGTCTACGAGCAGTACTTC.

This clone was seen only once. The chain links TRBV19 to TRBJ2-6; D is tentatively TRBD1 or TRBD2 (5 bases each). V was clipped by 1 base and J by 3 bases, with 10 bases between them. There are 16 residues in the CDR3. The V gene's germline CDR1 is LNHDA and CDR2 SQIVND (reference sequence). CDR3 residues: CASSIVEGYGANVLTF. Here the CDR3 DNA reads TGTGCCAGTAGTATAGTCGAGGGGTATGGGGCCAACGTCCTGACTTTC.

The chain has TRBV15 and TRBJ1-6; TRBD1 matches at 9 bases. Germline CDR1 LNHNV, CDR2 YYDKDF (reference sequence). J was trimmed by 5 bases and V by 5 bases; bases with no gene match: 4. This CDR3 is 15 amino acids long. The CDR3 here is CATSPRTGDNSPLHF. As DNA, the CDR3 is TGTGCCACCAGCCCACGGACAGGGGATAATTCACCCCTCCACTTT.

The chain recombines TRBV29-1 with TRBJ1-2; D perhaps matches TRBD1 (6 bases). The germline CDR1 and CDR2 sequences are SQVTM and ANQGSEA. V was cut by 0 bases and J by 7 bases, with 15 bases left in between. CDR3 size: 14 residues. The chain's CDR3 is CSVEDQQGRSGYTF. In nucleotides, the CDR3 is TGCAGCGTTGAAGATCAACAGGGACGAAGTGGCTACACCTTC.

The chain carries TRBV7-8 and TRBJ1-5, with TRBD1 as a possible D gene (5 bases). Germline V gene lookup returns CDR1 SGHVS and CDR2 FQNEAQ. The CDR3 runs 16 residues. V lost 5 bases, J lost 6 bases, and 20 bases lay in between. The CDR3 loop is CASSLISQGGLQPQHF. CDR3 DNA sequence: TGTGCCAGCAGCCTGATATCCCAGGGAGGCCTTCAGCCCCAGCATTTT.

This clone was observed a single time. The chain couples TRBV12-5 to TRBJ1-4; D ambiguous. The CDR3 runs 11 residues. V lost 6 bases to trimming and J lost 12 bases, with 11 bases between them. Germline assignment: CDR1 LGHNT and CDR2 FRNRAP. In nucleotides, the CDR3 is TGTGCTAGTGGACCGCATGACGAACTGTTTTTT. Its translation is CASGPHDELFF.

Notes on this clone: Sequence at one end of the junction differs from germline and may be a read error. V and J are TRBV30 and TRBJ1-1, with unresolved D. Germline assignment: CDR1 GTSNPN and CDR2 SVGIG (reference sequence). This CDR3 is 11 amino acids long. CDR3 bases: TGTGTCTGGGAGCGTTACACTGAAGCTTTCTTT. Its protein product is CVWERYTEAFF.

The V gene is TRBV27, the J gene TRBJ2-7; 7 nucleotides align to TRBD1. The CDR3 has 14 residues. CDR1 is MNHEY and CDR2 is SMNVEV in the germline V gene (reference sequence). Germline trimming cut 6 bases from V and 3 bases from J; bases unmatched to any gene: 8. CDR3 protein: CASSGTASNYEQYF. The CDR3 region has the DNA TGTGCCAGCAGCGGGACAGCGTCGAACTACGAGCAGTACTTC.

The chain recombines TRBV28 with TRBJ1-2; 9 nucleotides align to TRBD1. Germline V CDR1 and CDR2: MDHEN, SYDVKM. This CDR3 spans 12 amino acids. Germline trimming cut 8 bases from V and 3 bases from J; bases unmatched to any gene: 1. CDR3 DNA sequence: TGTGCCAGCGACAGGGGGGACTATGGCTACACCTTC. Its protein is CASDRGDYGYTF.

V usage is TRBV29-1 and J usage is TRBJ2-1; D is perhaps TRBD2 (5 bases). V lost 6 bases to trimming and J lost 9 bases, with 12 bases between them. Germline CDR1 reads SQVTM; CDR2 reads ANQGSEA. The CDR3 sequence is 11 residues long. CDR3 residues: CSVPLGGEQFF. In nucleotides, the CDR3 is TGCAGCGTCCCCCTAGGAGGTGAGCAGTTCTTC.

This clone was observed once. CDR3 coding DNA: TGTGCCAGCACAGCCTTCGTCGGGGAGACCCAGTACTTC. Protein sequence: CASTAFVGETQYF. The rearrangement links TRBV7-9 to TRBJ2-5; D is undetermined. Germline values: CDR1 SEHNR, CDR2 FQNEAQ (reference sequence). The V and J ends lost 7 bases and 5 bases respectively, with 14 bases between them. The length of the CDR3 is 13 residues.

The chain has TRBV2 and TRBJ2-7, with TRBD2 identical over 14 bases. With V trimmed by 5 bases and J by 6 bases, 9 bases remained unmatched. CDR3 length: 16 residues. The germline V gene encodes CDR1 SNHLY and CDR2 FYNNEI. The CDR3 spells CASSRLAGGPLGEQYF. The DNA of the CDR3 is TGTGCCAGCAGTCGACTAGCGGGAGGGCCTTTGGGCGAGCAGTACTTC.

This chain joins TRBV5-1 and TRBJ1-1; TRBD1 matches at 10 bases. The CDR3 runs 18 residues. From germline, CDR1 is SGHRS and CDR2 YFSETQ. The V segment lost 0 bases and the J segment 0 bases; nucleotides outside the gene matches: 8. CDR3 region: CASSLVTGTGVMNTEAFF. The CDR3 DNA is TGCGCCAGCAGCTTGGTGACCGGGACAGGGGTAATGAACACTGAAGCTTTCTTT.